Detailed here is one TCR beta chain. Its matching antigen is unknown. This table comes from immunoSEQ multiplex PCR, and its TCRdb copy is limited to in-frame clones, with some not included. Of about 110,000 clones detected, around 84% appear once; the ten largest clones hold over 3%. This sample was included in a study of T cell responses to AZD1222 COVID-19 vaccine. Trimming removed 0 bases from V and 1 base from J, with 10 bases in between. There are 15 residues in the CDR3. Germline CDR1 reads SGHRS; CDR2 reads YFSETQ. Findings of the study overall: Nearly half of spike-specific TCRs reportedly target variant regions that are unmutated in the B.1.351 and B.1.1.7 variants.

Specimen: peripheral blood, collected on day 0 of AZD1222 vaccination. The chain joins TRBV5-1 to TRBJ1-1, with D hard to call. The sequence was collected from an adult in good health. CDR3 in DNA: TGCGCCAGCAGCTTGGCCGTCAGCCCGAACACTGAAGCTTTCTTT. Translation gives CASSLAVSPNTEAFF.